The TCR beta chain under discussion was sequenced for a study of T cell repertoires in cytomegalovirus infection. From the reads, TCRdb called clonotypes with MiXCR, one entry per CDR3 protein. The sample has hundreds of thousands of distinct CDR3 sequences, 32% seen once. Germline V gene sequence: CDR1 SGDLS, CDR2 YYNGEE. The V segment lost 0 bases and the J segment 5 bases; nucleotides outside the gene matches: 6. The CDR3 length is 15 residues. About this clonotype itself: Antigen unknown.

The sequencing here drew on cultured CD8+ T cells from PBMCs, taken from culture after CMV antigen stimulation. This TCR derives from a human donor in good health (CMV status not recorded). Some clones in this sample may be carry-over from other donors' samples. This chain uses TRBV9 with TRBJ2-5; 8 bases line up with TRBD1. In DNA, the CDR3 is TGTGCCAGCAGCGTAGAGGACAGGGTCACGGAGACCCAGTACTTC. The encoded protein is CASSVEDRVTETQYF.